These 20 T cell receptor beta chains originate from one sample sequenced in a study of blood T cell repertoires in COVID-19. Sequencing used immunoSEQ multiplex PCR; TCRdb keeps in-frame clones, though not all of them. The sample shows 170,000 or so clones, around 80% of them seen only once. The material sequenced was peripheral blood. The receptors stem from a man aged 65 to 85 with active or convalescent COVID-19.

CDR3 in amino acids: CASTIGAYNEQFF. In nucleotides, the CDR3 is TGTGCCAGCACCATTGGAGCCTACAATGAGCAGTTCTTC. The chain has TRBV7-2 and TRBJ2-1; D unclear. This CDR3 contains 13 residues. Germline values: CDR1 SGHTA, CDR2 FQGNSA. V dropped 7 bases and J dropped 2 bases, with 9 bases sitting between them.

J is TRBJ2-1 and V is TRBV5-8, with 9 bases that match TRBD1. CDR1 is SGHTS and CDR2 is YDEGEE in the germline V gene. The CDR3 totals 15 residues. V was clipped by 4 bases and J by 7 bases; unmatched bases: 9. In DNA form, the CDR3 reads TGTGCCAGCAGCATTGATTGGACAGGGGTGAATGAGCAGTTCTTC. It specifies CASSIDWTGVNEQFF. Filled out from reference TRBV5-8 and TRBJ2-1, the complete variable domain reads EAGVTQSPTHLIKTRGQQATLRCSPISGHTSVYWYQQALGLGLQFLLWYDEGEERNRGNFPPRFSGRQFPNYSSELNVNALELEDSALYLCASSIDWTGVNEQFFGPGTRLTVL.

This rearrangement joins TRBV18 to TRBJ2-2; weak D call: TRBD2 (5 bases). V lost 3 bases to trimming and J lost 7 bases, with 12 bases between them. CDR1 and CDR2 from the germline V gene are KGHSH and LQKENI. The CDR3 runs to 14 residues. The CDR3 is CASSPAGFGGELFF. The CDR3 DNA is TGTGCCAGCTCACCGGCGGGTTTCGGCGGGGAGCTGTTTTTT.

This chain connects TRBV5-4 to TRBJ2-7; D gene uncertain. V lost 3 bases and J lost 0, with 16 bases in between. Germline values: CDR1 SGHNT, CDR2 YYREEE (reference sequence). CDR3 length: 16 amino acids. The CDR3 here is CASSSAQTFSSYEQYF. The CDR3 DNA reads as TGTGCCAGCAGCTCCGCTCAGACTTTCAGCTCCTACGAGCAGTACTTC. Using reference TRBV5-4 and TRBJ2-7 for the parts outside the CDR3, the full variable domain is ETGVTQSPTHLIKTRGQQVTLRCSSQSGHNTVSWYQQALGQGPQFIFQYYREEENGRGNFPPRFSGLQFPNYSSELNVNALELDDSALYLCASSSAQTFSSYEQYFGPGTRLTVT.

The gene calls are TRBV19 and TRBJ2-7; 7 nucleotides agree with TRBD1. V lost 4 bases, J lost 4 bases, and 10 bases stayed unmatched. Germline CDR1 reads LNHDA; CDR2 reads SQIVND (reference sequence). The CDR3 is 15 residues long. The CDR3 sequence is CASSKGGQLEYEQYF. The CDR3, as DNA: TGTGCCAGTAGTAAAGGGGGACAGCTTGAATACGAGCAGTACTTC.

The chain is built from TRBV12-3 or TRBV12-4 and TRBJ2-3; weak D call: TRBD2 (5 bases). CDR3 length equals 13 residues. Trimming removed 6 bases from V and 9 bases from J, with 16 bases in between. Here the CDR3 reads CASRSGLLTTQYF. For the CDR3, the DNA is TGTGCCAGCAGGTCCGGACTCCTAACGACGCAGTATTTT.

V gene TRBV20-1 combines with J gene TRBJ2-5; maybe TRBD1 (5 bases). Germline V gene sequence: CDR1 DFQATT, CDR2 SNEGSKA (reference sequence). The CDR3 is made up of 11 amino acids. Trimming took 3 bases from V and 4 from J, leaving 6 bases between them. For the CDR3, the DNA is TGCAGTGCTAGTGACAGAGAGACCCAGTACTTC. This encodes CSASDRETQYF.

The rearrangement joins TRBV7-3 to TRBJ2-3; possibly TRBD1 for D (7 bases). The length of the CDR3 is 16 residues. CDR1 is SGHTA and CDR2 is FQGTGA in the germline V gene. V was pared by 5 bases and J by 5 bases, with 20 bases between. In DNA, the CDR3 is TGTGCCAGCAGCCCAAAGGAGGGGGCCGATAGAGATACGCAGTATTTT. As protein: CASSPKEGADRDTQYF.

This rearrangement joins TRBV19 to TRBJ2-1; 7 nucleotides line up with TRBD2. Germline V gives CDR1 LNHDA, CDR2 SQIVND (reference sequence). The CDR3 extends over 16 amino acids. J gave up 2 bases and V 1 base, and 5 bases lay outside the gene matches. The CDR3 region has the DNA TGTGCCAGTAGTATAGGGGGGGGAAGGCCCTACAATGAGCAGTTCTTC. Translated, it gives CASSIGGGRPYNEQFF.

The CDR3 sequence is CASSTGGDEETQYF. The DNA for the CDR3 is TGCGCCAGCAGCACTGGAGGGGATGAAGAGACCCAGTACTTC. The chain has TRBV5-1 and TRBJ2-5, with D perhaps matching TRBD2 (6 bases). Trimming removed 4 bases at V and 3 bases at J, with 13 bases between. The germline gives CDR1 SGHRS, CDR2 YFSETQ. This CDR3 comprises 14 residues.

This chain links TRBV7-3 with TRBJ2-7; 9 nucleotides match TRBD2. The ends lost 6 bases at V and 3 bases at J; junction bases unmatched: 9. The CDR3 runs 15 residues. The V gene's germline CDR1 is SGHTA and CDR2 FQGTGA. The CDR3 DNA reads TGTGCCAGCAGTTACGGGTTAGCGGGAGACTACGAGCAGTACTTC. Translation gives CASSYGLAGDYEQYF.

The gene calls are TRBV19 and TRBJ1-1; TRBD1 might be the D (5 bases). CDR1 and CDR2 (germline): LNHDA, SQIVND (reference sequence). V was shortened by 5 bases and J by 8 bases, with 15 bases between the two germline ends. This CDR3 region has 13 residues. CDR3 loop: CASSLVGRGEAFF. CDR3 nucleotide sequence: TGTGCCAGTAGTCTTGTCGGACGGGGGGAAGCTTTCTTT.

The V gene is TRBV4-3, the J gene TRBJ2-1; D is possibly TRBD2 (5 bases). The CDR3 has 13 residues. V lost 1 base to trimming and J lost 10 bases, with 11 bases between them. CDR1 is LGHNA and CDR2 is YSLEER in the germline V gene. The CDR3 DNA follows: TGCGCCAGCAGCCAAGTCGTCCCGGGAGAGCAGTTCTTC. It is translated as CASSQVVPGEQFF.

The chain couples TRBV28 to TRBJ2-7; TRBD2 agrees at 7 bases. Germline V gene lookup returns CDR1 MDHEN and CDR2 SYDVKM. The CDR3 has 14 residues. Trimming cost V 7 bases and J 3 bases; bases outside gene matches: 9. Here the CDR3 reads CASMPGLPSYEQYF. The CDR3 nucleotides are TGTGCCAGCATGCCGGGACTACCGAGCTACGAGCAGTACTTC.

The chain has TRBV6-5 and TRBJ1-1; weak D call: TRBD1 (5 bases). Germline V lookup: CDR1 MNHEY, CDR2 SVGAGI. The CDR3 contains 14 residues. V lost 6 bases and J lost 4, with 15 bases in between. CDR3 nucleotide sequence: TGTGCCAGCAGCAAAGGGGCCCTTGGCACTGAAGCTTTCTTT. It specifies CASSKGALGTEAFF.

DNA of the CDR3: TGTGCCAGCAGCCAAGCGGGAAGGGGCTACACCTTC. Protein sequence: CASSQAGRGYTF. V and J are TRBV14 and TRBJ1-2, with D uncertain. The germline V and J ends were trimmed by 1 base and 8 bases, with 8 bases remaining between them. CDR1 is SGHDN, CDR2 FVKESK, per germline. The CDR3 has 12 amino acids. The full variable domain, with the rest looked up from reference TRBV14 and TRBJ1-2, is EAGVTQFPSHSVIEKGQTVTLRCDPISGHDNLYWYRRVMGKEIKFLLHFVKESKQDESGMPNNRFLAERTGGTYSTLKVQPAELEDSGVYFCASSQAGRGYTFGSGTRLTVV.

This sequence joins TRBV18 and TRBJ1-5; D might be TRBD1 (5 bases). V lost 8 bases, J lost 6 bases, and 14 bases lay in between. The CDR3 spans 13 residues. The germline CDR1 and CDR2 sequences are KGHSH and LQKENI. In DNA form, the CDR3 reads TGTGCCAGCGCCCCGGGGGGGGGTCAGCCCCAGCATTTT. It specifies CASAPGGGQPQHF. Drawing the rest from reference TRBV18 and TRBJ1-5, the complete variable domain is NAGVMQNPRHLVRRRGQEARLRCSPMKGHSHVYWYRQLPEEGLKFMVYLQKENIIDESGMPKERFSAEFPKEGPSILRIQQVVRGDSAAYFCASAPGGGQPQHFGDGTRLSIL.

The chain couples TRBV11-2 to TRBJ1-1, with 8 bases identical to TRBD1. The trim removed 5 bases at V and 4 bases at J, leaving 3 bases unmatched. Germline V gene sequence: CDR1 SGHAT, CDR2 FQNNGV. The CDR3 sequence is 13 residues long. In nucleotides, the CDR3 is TGTGCCAGCAGCCCGACAGGGGCCACTGAAGCTTTCTTT. Translating gives CASSPTGATEAFF.

CDR3 sequence (DNA): TGTGCCAGCAGGGATGGACAGGGGGCTAATTCACCCCTCCACTTT. Translating gives CASRDGQGANSPLHF. V gene TRBV6-5 combines with J gene TRBJ1-6; 11 nucleotides line up with TRBD1. The CDR3 is 15 residues long. The germline V gene encodes CDR1 MNHEY and CDR2 SVGAGI. With V trimmed by 6 bases and J by 6 bases, 4 bases remained unmatched.

The chain uses TRBV15 and TRBJ2-7; TRBD2 matches 10 bases. V trimming: 1 base; J trimming: 7 bases; junction bases outside the gene matches: 7. The CDR3 extends over 15 amino acids. From germline, CDR1 is LNHNV and CDR2 YYDKDF (reference sequence). The CDR3: CATSRGPLAGAEQYF. The CDR3 DNA reads as TGTGCCACCAGCAGAGGTCCCCTAGCGGGAGCGGAGCAGTACTTC.